Included here is one TCR beta chain sequence, with context. Its antigen is unidentified. Per germline, CDR1 MGHRA and CDR2 YSYEKL. The CDR3 is 21 amino acids. V dropped 0 bases and J dropped 3 bases, with 27 bases sitting between them. The data belong to a study of OX40 agonist ivuxolimab in advanced cancers. Overall study results and limits: The average count of expanded clones was higher among CD8+ T cells than among CD4+.

Assay: immunoSEQ multiplex PCR; the TCRdb copy retains only in-frame clones and omits some. The table lists tens of thousands of clones, around 90% of them singletons. Source: CD4+ or CD8+ T cells sorted from blood, taken in a trial of the OX40 agonist ivuxolimab. The TCR was taken from an adult with an advanced solid tumor such as melanoma, head and neck, liver or kidney cancer. This chain uses TRBV4-1 with TRBJ2-1, with TRBD2 as a possible D gene (5 bases). CDR3 coding DNA: TGCGCCAGCAGCCAAGATACCCCTATCGCGTTCGGGATGAGGCTCTACAATGAGCAGTTCTTC. This gives the protein CASSQDTPIAFGMRLYNEQFF.